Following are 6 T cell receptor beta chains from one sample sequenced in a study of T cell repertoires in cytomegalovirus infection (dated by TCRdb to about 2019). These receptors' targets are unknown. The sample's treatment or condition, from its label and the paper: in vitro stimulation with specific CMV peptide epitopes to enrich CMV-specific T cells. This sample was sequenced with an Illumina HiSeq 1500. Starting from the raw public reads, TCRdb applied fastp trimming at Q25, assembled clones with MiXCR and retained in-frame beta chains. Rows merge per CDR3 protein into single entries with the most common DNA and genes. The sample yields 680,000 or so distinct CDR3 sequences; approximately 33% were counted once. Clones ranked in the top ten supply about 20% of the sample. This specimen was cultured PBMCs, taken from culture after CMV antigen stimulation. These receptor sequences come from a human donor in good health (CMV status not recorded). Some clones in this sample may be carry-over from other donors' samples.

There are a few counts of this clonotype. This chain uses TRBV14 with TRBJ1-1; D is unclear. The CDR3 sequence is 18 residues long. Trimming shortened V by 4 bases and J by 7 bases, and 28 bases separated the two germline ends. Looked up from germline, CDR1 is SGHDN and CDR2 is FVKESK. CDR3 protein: CASSRAFLGSPKKLEAFF. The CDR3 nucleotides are TGTGCCAGCAGCCGCGCTTTTTTAGGGTCCCCTAAAAAGCTTGAAGCTTTCTTT.

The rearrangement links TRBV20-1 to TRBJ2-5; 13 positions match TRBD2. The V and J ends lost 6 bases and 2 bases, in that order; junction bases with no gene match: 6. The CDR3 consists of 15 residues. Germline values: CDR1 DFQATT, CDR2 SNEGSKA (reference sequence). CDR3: CSATPGLAGQETQYF. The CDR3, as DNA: TGCAGTGCGACACCGGGACTAGCGGGGCAAGAGACCCAGTACTTC.

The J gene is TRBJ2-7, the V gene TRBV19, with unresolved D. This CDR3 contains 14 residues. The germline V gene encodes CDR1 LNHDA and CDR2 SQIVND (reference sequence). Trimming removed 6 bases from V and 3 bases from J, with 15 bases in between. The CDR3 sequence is CASSPLRSGYEQYF. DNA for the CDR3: TGTGCCAGTAGCCCCTTACGGTCTGGCTACGAGCAGTACTTC.

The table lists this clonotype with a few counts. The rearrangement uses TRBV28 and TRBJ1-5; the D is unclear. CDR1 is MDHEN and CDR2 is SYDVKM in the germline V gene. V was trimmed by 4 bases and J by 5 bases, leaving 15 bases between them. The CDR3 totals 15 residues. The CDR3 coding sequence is TGTGCCAGCAGTTCCCGCCTTAGCGTCTATCAGCCCCAGCATTTT. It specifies CASSSRLSVYQPQHF.

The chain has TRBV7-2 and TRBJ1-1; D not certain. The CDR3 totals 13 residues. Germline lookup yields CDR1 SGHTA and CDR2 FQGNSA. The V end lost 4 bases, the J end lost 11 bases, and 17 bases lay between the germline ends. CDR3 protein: CASSSYPFSLAFF. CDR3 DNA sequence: TGTGCCAGCAGCTCATACCCCTTTTCGCTGGCTTTCTTT.

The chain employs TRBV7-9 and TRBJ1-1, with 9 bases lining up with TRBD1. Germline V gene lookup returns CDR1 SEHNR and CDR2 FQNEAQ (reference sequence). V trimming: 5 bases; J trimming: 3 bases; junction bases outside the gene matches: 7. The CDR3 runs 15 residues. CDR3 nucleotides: TGTGCCAGCAGCCTAGGGACAGGGTTTGACACTGAAGCTTTCTTT. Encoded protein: CASSLGTGFDTEAFF. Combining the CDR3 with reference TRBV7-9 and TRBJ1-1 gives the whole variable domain DTGVSQNPRHKITKRGQNVTFRCDPISEHNRLYWYRQTLGQGPEFLTYFQNEAQLEKSRLLSDRFSAERPKGSFSTLEIQRTEQGDSAMYLCASSLGTGFDTEAFFGQGTRLTVV.